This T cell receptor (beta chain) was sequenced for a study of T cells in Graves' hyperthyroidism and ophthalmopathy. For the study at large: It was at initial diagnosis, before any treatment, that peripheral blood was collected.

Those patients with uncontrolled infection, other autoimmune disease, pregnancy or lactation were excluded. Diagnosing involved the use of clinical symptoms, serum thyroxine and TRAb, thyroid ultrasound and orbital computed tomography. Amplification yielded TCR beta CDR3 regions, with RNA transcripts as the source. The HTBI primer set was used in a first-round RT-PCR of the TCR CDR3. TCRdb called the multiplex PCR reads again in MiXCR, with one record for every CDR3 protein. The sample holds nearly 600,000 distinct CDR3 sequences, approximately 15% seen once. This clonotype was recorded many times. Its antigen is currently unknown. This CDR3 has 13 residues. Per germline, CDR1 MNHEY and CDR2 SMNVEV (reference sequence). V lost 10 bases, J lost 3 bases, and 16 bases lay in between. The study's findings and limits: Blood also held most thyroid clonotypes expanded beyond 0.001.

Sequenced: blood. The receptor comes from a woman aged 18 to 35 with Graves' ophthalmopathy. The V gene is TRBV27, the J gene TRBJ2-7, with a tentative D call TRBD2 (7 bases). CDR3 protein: CAIGGGAHYEQYF. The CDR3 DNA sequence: TGTGCCATAGGAGGGGGGGCCCACTACGAGCAGTACTTC.